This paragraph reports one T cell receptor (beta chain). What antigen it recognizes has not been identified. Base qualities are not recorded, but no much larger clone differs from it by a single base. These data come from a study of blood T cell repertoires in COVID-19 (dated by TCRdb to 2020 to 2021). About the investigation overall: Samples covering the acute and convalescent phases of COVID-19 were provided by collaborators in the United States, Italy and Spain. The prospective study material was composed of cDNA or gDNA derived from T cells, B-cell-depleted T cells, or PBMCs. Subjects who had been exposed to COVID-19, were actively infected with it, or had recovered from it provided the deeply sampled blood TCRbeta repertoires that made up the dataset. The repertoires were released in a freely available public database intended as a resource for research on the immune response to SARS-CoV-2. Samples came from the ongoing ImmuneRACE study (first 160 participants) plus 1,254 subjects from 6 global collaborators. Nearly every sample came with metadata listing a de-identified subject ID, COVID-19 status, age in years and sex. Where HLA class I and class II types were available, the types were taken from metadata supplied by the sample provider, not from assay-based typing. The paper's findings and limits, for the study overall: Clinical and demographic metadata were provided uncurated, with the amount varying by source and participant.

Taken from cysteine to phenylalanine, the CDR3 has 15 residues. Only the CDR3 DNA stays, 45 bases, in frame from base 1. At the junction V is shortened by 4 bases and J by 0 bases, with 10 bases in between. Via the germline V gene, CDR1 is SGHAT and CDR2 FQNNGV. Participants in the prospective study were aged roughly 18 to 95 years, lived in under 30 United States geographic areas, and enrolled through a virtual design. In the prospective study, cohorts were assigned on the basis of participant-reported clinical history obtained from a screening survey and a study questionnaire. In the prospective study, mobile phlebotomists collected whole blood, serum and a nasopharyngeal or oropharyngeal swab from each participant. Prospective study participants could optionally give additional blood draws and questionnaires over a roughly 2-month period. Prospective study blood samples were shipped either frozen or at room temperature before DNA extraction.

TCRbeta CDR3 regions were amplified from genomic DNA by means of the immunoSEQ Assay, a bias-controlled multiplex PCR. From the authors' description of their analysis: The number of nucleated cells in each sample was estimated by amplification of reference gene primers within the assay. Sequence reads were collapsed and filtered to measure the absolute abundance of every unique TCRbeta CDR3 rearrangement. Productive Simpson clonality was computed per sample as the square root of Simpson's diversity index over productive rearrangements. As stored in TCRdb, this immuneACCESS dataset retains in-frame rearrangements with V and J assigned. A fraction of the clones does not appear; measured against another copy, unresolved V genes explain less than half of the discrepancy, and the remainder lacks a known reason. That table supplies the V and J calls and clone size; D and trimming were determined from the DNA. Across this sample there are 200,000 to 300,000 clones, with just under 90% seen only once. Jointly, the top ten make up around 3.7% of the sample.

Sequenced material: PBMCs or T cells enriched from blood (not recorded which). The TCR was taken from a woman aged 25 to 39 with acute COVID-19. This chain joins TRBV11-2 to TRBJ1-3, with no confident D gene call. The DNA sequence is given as TGTGCCAGCAGCTATCAACTACCCTCTGGAAACACCATATATTTT. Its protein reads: CASSYQLPSGNTIYF. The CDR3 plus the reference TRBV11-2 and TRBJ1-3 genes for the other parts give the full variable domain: EAGVAQSPRYKIIEKRQSVAFWCNPISGHATLYWYQQILGQGPKLLIQFQNNGVVDDSQLPKDRFSAERLKGVDSTLKIQPAKLEDSAVYLCASSYQLPSGNTIYFGEGSWLTVV.